This TCR beta chain was captured by sequencing in a study of response to subunit inactivated influenza vaccine. V lost 0 bases and J lost 2, with 7 bases in between. This CDR3 is built from 13 residues. The germline V gene has CDR1 DFQATT and CDR2 SNEGSKA (reference sequence). Each CDR3 protein gets one entry after TCRdb re-called the RT-PCR reads with MiXCR. The repertoire has 500,000 to 550,000 distinct CDR3 sequences, roughly 25% of them found once; the top ten carry about 2.8%. This clonotype came up a few times. Its antigen is undetermined. Study-level findings and limits: The authors suggested that every seasonal influenza vaccination recruits few new T cells.

These data were also filed under a second study, of T cells expressing NK-cell markers. That work states: What made the TCR beta cDNA was 5'RACE template switching with UMIs. All TCR beta repertoires analysed originated from sorted CD3+CD56+NKG2C+, CD3+CD56+NKG2C- and CD3+CD56-NKG2C+ T cells. One of the eight sequenced donors was seronegative, whereas the other seven were HCMV-seropositive. Among the experiments, several used an anti-gamma-delta TCR antibody to restrict sorting to alpha-beta TCR T cells.

This specimen consisted of CD4+ T cells sorted from PBMCs, obtained less than 13 days after vaccination. This clonotype was obtained from a man over 45 who received an inactivated influenza vaccine. The V gene is TRBV20-1, the J gene TRBJ1-1; D possibly corresponds to TRBD1 (5 bases). CDR3 nucleotide sequence: TGCAGTGCTAGAGAAGACAGAAACACTGAAGCTTTCTTT. It translates to CSAREDRNTEAFF.